This paragraph reports one TCR beta chain. These data belong to a study of blood T cell repertoires in COVID-19. Across the study: Acute and convalescent COVID-19 samples came from the United States, Italy and Spain. Sample material is recorded as cDNA or gDNA derived from T cells, B-cell-depleted T cells, or PBMCs.

The CDR3 has 15 residues. The germline V and J ends were trimmed by 2 bases and 1 base, with 9 bases remaining between them. Germline assignment: CDR1 SGHTS and CDR2 YDEGEE. In the original workflow: Reference gene primers were amplified, and this amplification served to estimate nucleated cell counts. TCRdb's copy holds only in-frame clones and misses some; the assay was immunoSEQ multiplex PCR. The V and J calls and clone size come from that table; D and trimming were worked out from the DNA. The top ten clones hold around 18% of a sample with approximately 120,000 clones, approximately 86% of them seen once.

The rearrangement joins TRBV5-8 to TRBJ2-2; a weak D match, TRBD1 (6 bases). Sequences were obtained from peripheral blood. The receptor was isolated from a woman between 50 and 59 years old who had recovered from COVID-19. As DNA, the CDR3 is TGTGCCAGCAGCTTTGGGACAATGAACACCGGGGAGCTGTTTTTT. Protein: CASSFGTMNTGELFF.